The 14 T cell receptor beta chains reported below all come from one sample, sequenced in a study of blood T cell repertoires in COVID-19. Repertoires were generated with immunoSEQ multiplex PCR, while TCRdb's copy carries only in-frame clones and drops some. The profile shows roughly 260,000 clones, approximately 77% of them singletons. Sequencing was performed on peripheral blood. The source of these receptors is a woman aged 18 to 35 with acute or convalescent COVID-19.

This clone was picked up one time. The chain combines TRBV30 with TRBJ2-6, with D hard to call. Germline V gene sequence: CDR1 GTSNPN, CDR2 SVGIG (reference sequence). The CDR3 sequence is 16 residues long. V gave up 3 bases and J gave up 0 bases, with 12 bases separating them. The CDR3 nucleotides read TGTGCCTGGAGCGCGGCCCCGCTCTCTGGGGCCAACGTCCTGACTTTC. Its protein is CAWSAAPLSGANVLTF.

CDR3 loop: CASSPNGTPSNQPQHF. CDR3 bases: TGTGCCAGCAGCCCGAACGGGACACCCAGCAATCAGCCCCAGCATTTT. The chain has TRBV25-1 and TRBJ1-5; a weak D match, TRBD1 (6 bases). The V end lost 6 bases, the J end lost 1 base, and 16 bases lay between the germline ends. Germline values: CDR1 MGHDK, CDR2 SYGVNS. The CDR3 is made up of 16 amino acids. The full variable domain, with the rest looked up from reference TRBV25-1 and TRBJ1-5, is EADIYQTPRYLVIGTGKKITLECSQTMGHDKMYWYQQDPGMELHLIHYSYGVNSTEKGDLSSESTVSRIRTEHFPLTLESARPSHTSQYLCASSPNGTPSNQPQHFGDGTRLSIL.

This chain joins TRBV7-2 and TRBJ2-6; D call uncertain. The CDR3 has 14 amino acids. Germline V gene lookup returns CDR1 SGHTA and CDR2 FQGNSA. The V gene lost 5 bases and the J gene lost 3 bases, with 8 bases spanning the gap. In DNA form, the CDR3 reads TGTGCCAGCAGCCCCATCGGTGGGGCCAACGTCCTGACTTTC. Translating it yields CASSPIGGANVLTF.

The rearrangement uses TRBV4-3 and TRBJ2-1; 12 nucleotides align to TRBD2. Germline CDR1 is LGHNA and CDR2 is YSLEER. The CDR3 length is 18 residues. Trimming at V came to 1 base and at J to 0 bases, leaving 4 bases not matched to a gene. The CDR3 DNA is TGCGCCAGCAGCCAAGGGACTAGCGGGATTAGCTCCTACAATGAGCAGTTCTTC. Translation: CASSQGTSGISSYNEQFF.

This chain joins TRBV7-2 and TRBJ1-5; no definite D call. Trimming pared 2 bases from V and 6 bases from J, leaving 11 bases between. The CDR3 has 14 amino acids. CDR1 is SGHTA and CDR2 is FQGNSA in the germline V gene. CDR3 protein: CASSLNTYGQPQHF. The DNA for the CDR3 is TGTGCCAGCAGCTTAAATACCTACGGTCAGCCCCAGCATTTT.

This clone was seen more than once but under ten times. CDR3 amino acids: CASSQETGRQPQHF. The CDR3 DNA follows: TGCGCCAGCAGCCAAGAGACAGGGCGCCAGCCCCAGCATTTT. This chain joins TRBV4-3 and TRBJ1-5; TRBD1 agrees at 7 bases. The CDR3 contains 14 residues. Per germline, CDR1 LGHNA and CDR2 YSLEER. With 0 bases clipped from V and 7 bases from J, the junction kept 3 bases outside the gene matches.

This clone is a singleton in its sample. The rearrangement joins TRBV3-1 (or the pseudogene TRBV3-2) to TRBJ2-1; a weak D match, TRBD1 (5 bases). CDR3 length equals 17 residues. Trimming took 0 bases from V and 2 from J, leaving 14 bases between them. Germline-derived CDR1 and CDR2 are LGHDT and YNNKEL (reference sequence). The DNA for the CDR3 is TGTGCCAGCAGCCAAGATCTCCTAGAAGGGGCCTACAATGAGCAGTTCTTC. Residues: CASSQDLLEGAYNEQFF.

The CDR3 protein is CASSRGVYGYTF. CDR3 nucleotides: TGTGCCAGCAGCCGCGGGGTATATGGCTACACCTTC. V usage is TRBV3-1 (or the pseudogene TRBV3-2) and J usage is TRBJ1-2, with D unresolved. The V gene's germline CDR1 is LGHDT and CDR2 YNNKEL (reference sequence). CDR3 length equals 12 residues. V was cut by 4 bases and J by 5 bases, with 8 bases left in between.

The gene calls are TRBV30 and TRBJ2-3; 10 positions agree with TRBD1. Germline loops: CDR1 GTSNPN, CDR2 SVGIG (reference sequence). Unmatched junction bases numbered 2, after V lost 4 bases and J lost 1 base. This CDR3 is 14 amino acids long. CDR3 in amino acids: CAWTGTGGTDTQYF. The CDR3 nucleotides are TGTGCCTGGACCGGGACAGGGGGCACAGATACGCAGTATTTT.

The chain employs TRBV4-3 and TRBJ1-4; possible D gene TRBD1, 5 bases. CDR3 length: 16 residues. Per germline, CDR1 LGHNA and CDR2 YSLEER. V was cut by 0 bases and J by 7 bases, with 15 bases left in between. CDR3 nucleotide sequence: TGCGCCAGCAGCCAAGAAGTCGGGGGGTATGGTGAAAAACTGTTTTTT. Protein sequence: CASSQEVGGYGEKLFF.

The rearrangement uses TRBV7-6 and TRBJ2-5; 16 nucleotides align to TRBD2. Germline trimming cut 3 bases from V and 4 bases from J; bases unmatched to any gene: 2. CDR1 is SGHVS and CDR2 is FNYEAQ in the germline V gene. CDR3 length: 16 amino acids. CDR3 amino acids: CASSFGTSGRVETQYF. In DNA form, the CDR3 reads TGTGCCAGCAGCTTCGGGACTAGCGGGAGGGTAGAGACCCAGTACTTC.

The rearrangement joins TRBV7-2 to TRBJ2-7; TRBD1 agrees at 11 bases. V trimming: 4 bases; J trimming: 3 bases; junction bases outside the gene matches: 11. CDR3 length equals 17 residues. Germline lookup yields CDR1 SGHTA and CDR2 FQGNSA. For the CDR3, the DNA is TGTGCCAGCAGCTCTCACCTGGGACAGGGGGGAATCTACGAGCAGTACTTC. Translated: CASSSHLGQGGIYEQYF.

The chain couples TRBV12-2 to TRBJ1-4. TRBV12-2 is listed as a pseudogene. The CDR3 contains 18 residues. CDR3 region: CASRSSGGIDSTNEKLFF. The DNA of the CDR3 is TGTGCAAGTCGCTCCTCGGGAGGGATAGACAGTACTAATGAAAAACTGTTTTTT.

This chain connects TRBV11-3 to TRBJ2-7; 7 nucleotides align to TRBD1. J was trimmed by 0 bases and V by 4 bases; bases with no gene match: 3. This CDR3 is built from 14 residues. Germline V gene sequence: CDR1 SGHNT, CDR2 YENEEA. The CDR3 DNA reads TGTGCCAGCAGCTCCCGGGACAGCTCCTACGAGCAGTACTTC. Residues: CASSSRDSSYEQYF.